Reported below is one TCR beta chain. Its specificity is not known. These data are taken from a study of T cell repertoires in cytomegalovirus infection. Study-level background: Shared public TCR beta signatures pointed to both CMV infection and a matching HLA type.

Study-wide results and limits: The study found HLA-C-restricted CMV-specific TCR beta clonotypes dominating the ex vivo response. Using cumulative public TCR beta family frequency, the authors identified those who carried CMV together with the relevant HLA.

MiXCR was run by TCRdb on the reads, yielding one entry per CDR3 protein. This table has roughly 230,000 distinct CDR3 sequences, 15% to 20% appearing once. The sequence came from a human donor in good health (CMV status not recorded). Some clones in this sample may be carry-over from other donors' samples. The sample consisted of CD8+ T cells from PBMCs.

The chain's CDR3 is CASSPRRKGGAGNEQFF. Here the CDR3 DNA reads TGTGCCAGCAGCCCCCGCCGCAAGGGGGGGGCGGGCAATGAGCAGTTCTTC. This chain uses TRBV13 with TRBJ2-1, with D possibly being TRBD2 (7 bases). V gave up 5 bases and J gave up 6 bases, with 23 bases separating them. This CDR3 spans 17 amino acids. The V gene's germline CDR1 is PRHDT and CDR2 FYEKMQ (reference sequence).